This paragraph covers one TCR beta chain sequence. The data derive from a study of blood T cell repertoires in COVID-19. The method was immunoSEQ multiplex PCR; TCRdb's version includes in-frame clones alone and lacks a portion of them. The top ten hold over 2% of the sample, which has about 100,000 clones, approximately 90% seen once. The source is a man aged 45-65 years with active COVID-19. Material: peripheral blood.

The CDR3 is CASSIVGGSLAKNIQYF. The CDR3 DNA sequence: TGTGCCAGTAGTATTGTGGGCGGGTCCCTAGCCAAAAACATTCAGTACTTC. V usage is TRBV19 and J usage is TRBJ2-4, with D possibly matching TRBD2 (5 bases). CDR1 is LNHDA, CDR2 SQIVND, per germline (reference sequence). This CDR3 is built from 17 residues. The ends were cut back, 3 bases at V and 0 bases at J, with 15 bases in the middle. The full variable domain, its missing parts supplied by reference TRBV19 and TRBJ2-4, is DGGITQSPKYLFRKEGQNVTLSCEQNLNHDAMYWYRQDPGQGLRLIYYSQIVNDFQKGDIAEGYSVSREKKESFPLTVTSAQKNPTAFYLCASSIVGGSLAKNIQYFGAGTRLSVL.